This T cell receptor (beta chain) comes out of a study of T cells in tuberculosis. Study summary: This South African cohort compared adolescents with or without latent tuberculosis against adults with active tuberculosis.

Adolescents were screened for latent TB by skin test and IGRA. Germline V lookup: CDR1 SGDLS, CDR2 YYNGEE. The CDR3 runs to 14 residues. This clone was observed once. One junction end disagrees with the germline gene, perhaps due to a read error. Profiling relied on immunoSEQ multiplex PCR, and the TCRdb table lists in-frame clones only, not all of them. The sample has around 41,000 clones, 94% seen once. The chain joins TRBV9 to TRBJ2-3, with D possibly matching TRBD1 (6 bases). Sequencing was performed on PBMCs. The sequence was collected from a donor aged 10-30 years with latent tuberculosis or without tuberculosis infection. Some clones in this sample may be carry-over from other donors' samples. CDR3 sequence: CASSVQIRTDTQYF. The CDR3 DNA sequence: TGTGCCAGCAGCGTACAGATAAGGACAGACACGCAGTATTTT.